A single T cell receptor (beta chain) is shown here with its context. Germline CDR1 and CDR2: LNHDA and SQIVND (reference sequence). This CDR3 is built from 15 residues. Germline trimming cut 5 bases from V and 3 bases from J; bases unmatched to any gene: 4. The sample is drawn from a study of shared T cell receptors in the human thymus. Data came from immunoSEQ multiplex PCR; TCRdb stores just in-frame clones and leaves some out. In the table there are roughly 410,000 clones, roughly 94% of which are singletons. The source is a human donor. The rearrangement joins TRBV19 to TRBJ2-1; TRBD2 aligns across 10 bases. The specimen sequenced was thymocytes. CDR3 DNA sequence: TGTGCCAGTAGTGATCGGACTAGCGGCTACAATGAGCAGTTCTTC. It translates to CASSDRTSGYNEQFF.